Below are 5 T cell receptor beta chains sequenced from a single sample in a study of blood T cells in healthy people across ages. A second PCR, run for about 6 to 11 cycles, used a sample-barcoded 5' primer plus a J-beta primer mix. TCRdb reprocessed the 5' RACE reads with MiXCR, giving one entry per CDR3 protein. The sample lists some 1.8 million distinct CDR3 sequences, roughly 43% seen once, with around 23% in the top ten. Sequences were obtained from blood. Receptors originate from a human donor in good health.

This chain connects TRBV7-8 to TRBJ2-7; 7 nucleotides match TRBD2. After removal of 7 bases from V and 4 bases from J, the junction contained 13 bases not matched to a gene. This CDR3 spans 15 amino acids. Germline-derived CDR1 and CDR2 are SGHVS and FQNEAQ. The DNA for the CDR3 is TGTGCCAGCACCCCTGGGGGGGACCCGGGTTACGAGCAGTACTTC. Amino acid sequence: CASTPGGDPGYEQYF.

This clonotype was observed a handful of times. The chain couples TRBV7-2 to TRBJ2-3, with D unclear. The CDR3 totals 14 residues. CDR1 and CDR2 (germline): SGHTA, FQGNSA. Trimming cost V 5 bases and J 4 bases, with 13 bases left between them. CDR3 coding DNA: TGTGCCAGCAGCGTAGTTACCCCCCCAGATACGCAGTATTTT. It codes for CASSVVTPPDTQYF. The full variable domain, in which reference TRBV7-2 and TRBJ2-3 provide the parts outside the CDR3, is GAGVSQSPSNKVTEKGKDVELRCDPISGHTALYWYRQSLGQGLEFLIYFQGNSAPDKSGLPSDRFSAERTGGSVSTLTIQRTQQEDSAVYLCASSVVTPPDTQYFGPGTRLTVL.

Concerning this clonotype: One end of the junction is discordant with germline, which a read error may explain. The chain's CDR3 is CASSQDKRGGVFEGGCTF. CDR3 coding DNA: TGTGCCAGCAGCCAAGATAAACGGGGTGGGGTTTTCGAGGGGGGCTGCACCTTC. This chain joins TRBV4-2 and TRBJ1-2; D perhaps matches TRBD1 (6 bases). Looked up from germline, CDR1 is LGHNA and CDR2 is YNFKEQ. This CDR3 contains 18 residues.

This clonotype was detected only a few times. The chain employs TRBV4-2 and TRBJ2-1, with 14 bases lining up with TRBD2. Looked up from germline, CDR1 is LGHNA and CDR2 is YNFKEQ. The CDR3 sequence is 21 residues long. The trim removed 3 bases at V and 4 bases at J, leaving 17 bases unmatched. The CDR3 region is CASSQGGRLAGGRVSYNEQFF. The CDR3 coding sequence is TGTGCCAGCAGCCAGGGCGGCCGACTAGCGGGGGGGCGAGTCTCATACAATGAGCAGTTCTTC.

This chain links TRBV20-1 with TRBJ2-1; D not resolved. V dropped 6 bases and J dropped 10 bases, with 10 bases sitting between them. Germline CDR1 is DFQATT and CDR2 is SNEGSKA (reference sequence). The CDR3 covers 10 residues. The CDR3 is CSATSEEQFF. In DNA form, the CDR3 reads TGCAGTGCAACCAGCGAAGAGCAGTTCTTC.